The entry below describes one TCR beta chain. Profiling relied on immunoSEQ multiplex PCR, and the TCRdb table lists in-frame clones only, not all of them. The data show about 76,000 clones, 70% to 80% seen once. This entry comes from a study of T cell responses to AZD1222 COVID-19 vaccine. The CDR3 is 14 residues long. The junction had 8 bases not matched to a gene; V was cut back by 6 bases and J by 6 bases. Germline V gives CDR1 MNHEY, CDR2 SMNVEV (reference sequence). The source is an adult who received the MenACWY meningococcal vaccine as a control. The chain carries TRBV27 and TRBJ2-7; 10 positions agree with TRBD1. This specimen was peripheral blood, taken 28 days after the second dose of the MenACWY control vaccine. This chain's CDR3 is CASSPTGGHREQYF. Written as DNA, the CDR3 is TGTGCCAGCAGCCCGACAGGGGGCCATCGCGAGCAGTACTTC.